This T cell receptor (beta chain) was profiled in a study of blood T cells in healthy people across ages. Points from the study as a whole: Across samples, TCR beta diversity tracked strongly with naive T cell percentage.

Points on this clonotype: Its matching antigen is unknown.

Collection of about 9.4 milliliters of peripheral blood was performed for each donor. Per-sample yields of isolated PBMCs were at least 6 million. This CDR3 has 13 residues. CDR1 and CDR2 from the germline V gene are LGHDT and YNNKEL (reference sequence). V trimming: 10 bases; J trimming: 8 bases; junction bases outside the gene matches: 13. Sample-barcoded 5' priming and a J-beta primer mix drove a second PCR of 7 to 11 cycles. A template-switch adaptor with 12 random nucleotides tagged each cDNA molecule. One entry per CDR3 protein, called by TCRdb with MiXCR from the 5' RACE reads. Among about 1.8 million distinct CDR3 sequences listed, around half were seen once.

The chain has TRBV3-1 and TRBJ1-2, with 7 bases that match TRBD1. The receptor's source is a woman aged 40 to 50 in good health. Specimen: blood. As DNA, the CDR3 is TGTGCCACACGCTCGGACAGGCTTGGCGGCTACACCTTC. Protein sequence: CATRSDRLGGYTF.